This TCR beta chain was profiled in a study of cytomegalovirus exposure and HLA in healthy donors. Points from the study as a whole: Presence/absence analyses took donor sequencing depth as roughly uniform.

Looked up from germline, CDR1 is LNHDA and CDR2 is SQIVND (reference sequence). V dropped 5 bases and J dropped 3 bases, with 15 bases sitting between them. The CDR3 extends over 15 amino acids. The PCR was carried out with 60 Vbeta primers and 13 Jbeta primers. TCRdb's table, derived via immunoSEQ multiplex PCR, lists solely in-frame clones and lacks some. The sample yields 100,000 to 150,000 clones, 70% to 85% seen once. This clone was counted once. Antigen unknown. The clonotype was recovered from a boy aged 2 to 10 in good health and CMV-seronegative. The sample consisted of PBMCs. V is TRBV19 and J is TRBJ2-3; D might be TRBD1 (5 bases). This chain's CDR3 is CASSVAGKFTDTQYF. CDR3 DNA sequence: TGTGCCAGTAGTGTGGCAGGGAAATTTACAGATACGCAGTATTTT.